The source of this T cell receptor (beta chain) is a study of blood T cells in healthy people across ages. Staff drew ten milliliters of peripheral blood from each donor. Between the trimmed V and J ends, which lost 2 bases and 3 bases, there was a span of 7 bases. CDR3 length equals 13 residues. Per germline, CDR1 LGHNA and CDR2 YSLEER. The second PCR ran about 6 to 12 cycles with a sample-barcoded 5' primer and J-beta primers. A single record per CDR3 protein comes from TCRdb applying MiXCR to the 5' RACE reads. Found here are 1.5 million to 1.9 million distinct CDR3 sequences, approximately 43% of them singletons; the top ten hold roughly 3.7%.

The source is a woman aged 18-35 years in good health. The rearrangement joins TRBV4-3 to TRBJ1-2; no clear D gene. The sequenced material came from blood. Here the CDR3 reads CASSQSRYYGYTF. In DNA, the CDR3 is TGCGCCAGCAGCCAATCCCGATACTATGGCTACACCTTC.